This entry describes one T cell receptor beta chain. This entry is derived from a study of blood T cell repertoires in COVID-19. Background on the study: Acute-phase and convalescent COVID-19 samples originated in the United States, Italy and Spain.

Per the original data handling: Estimates of nucleated cell counts were drawn from the amplification of reference gene primers. Data came from immunoSEQ multiplex PCR; TCRdb stores just in-frame clones and leaves some out. V and J calls and clone size are as listed in that table; D and trimming were resolved from the DNA. The sample gives 100,000 to 120,000 clones, 70% to 80% of which show up once; around 7.3% is in the top ten. The CDR3 is made up of 13 amino acids. The germline CDR1 and CDR2 sequences are MNHEY and SMNVEV (reference sequence). Trimming removed 8 bases at V and 5 bases at J, with 15 bases between.

The sample taken for sequencing was peripheral blood. The chain links TRBV27 to TRBJ1-1; D might be TRBD1 (5 bases). The receptor was isolated from a woman between 55 and 75 years old with acute or convalescent COVID-19. The CDR3, as DNA: TGTGCCAGCTCCAATCTTGGGGCTACTGAAGCTTTCTTT. It specifies CASSNLGATEAFF.